This T cell receptor (beta chain) was observed in a study of blood T cell repertoires in COVID-19. Overall study: Donors in the United States, Italy and Spain gave samples during acute or convalescent COVID-19. In each case, the material was cDNA or gDNA derived from T cells, B-cell-depleted T cells, or PBMCs.

Original processing methods: Reference gene primer amplification yielded estimated nucleated cell counts. Some clones are missing from TCRdb's copy, which holds only in-frame ones; the method was immunoSEQ multiplex PCR. The V and J calls and clone size come from that table; D and trimming were worked out from the DNA. In the table there are some 26,000 clones, around nine tenths of which are singletons. Trimming removed 6 bases at V and 6 bases at J, with 21 bases between. Germline CDR1 and CDR2: KGHDR and SFDVKD. CDR3 length equals 16 residues. The sequencing sample was made of peripheral blood. The chain combines TRBV24-1 with TRBJ2-3; possibly TRBD1 for D (6 bases). This receptor was taken from a human donor in a cohort sampled during active COVID-19. CDR3 in amino acids: CATSPSTGHRMDTQYF. CDR3 DNA sequence: TGTGCCACCAGTCCTTCAACAGGGCACCGTATGGATACGCAGTATTTT.